This record covers a single T cell receptor (beta chain). What it recognizes is unknown. Libraries were prepared by immunoSEQ multiplex PCR; TCRdb keeps only in-frame clonotypes and omits some of them. The sample lists fewer than 75,000 clones, around 86% seen once, with around 4% in the top ten. These data come from a study of OX40 agonist ivuxolimab in advanced cancers. Study at large: Patients received ivuxolimab, an intravenous treatment, every 2 weeks at 0.01 to 10 mg/kg.

Regarding the study as a whole: Also showing low normalized T-cell clonal expansion were some of the nonresponders. CD4+ and CD8+ blood T cells expanded clonally by week 6 at 0.1 to 3.0 mg/kg. The specificity for antigen of the expanded peripheral T cells was not determined.

Germline V lookup: CDR1 SGHKS, CDR2 YYEKEE (reference sequence). V lost 1 base, J lost 6 bases, and 3 bases lay in between. The CDR3 consists of 11 residues. This sequence joins TRBV5-5 and TRBJ2-3; D ambiguous. This material consisted of CD4+ or CD8+ T cells sorted from blood, taken in a trial of the OX40 agonist ivuxolimab. The source is an adult with an advanced solid tumor such as melanoma, head and neck, liver or kidney cancer. The CDR3: CASSLSDTQYF. CDR3 DNA: TGTGCCAGCAGCTTGAGTGATACGCAGTATTTT.